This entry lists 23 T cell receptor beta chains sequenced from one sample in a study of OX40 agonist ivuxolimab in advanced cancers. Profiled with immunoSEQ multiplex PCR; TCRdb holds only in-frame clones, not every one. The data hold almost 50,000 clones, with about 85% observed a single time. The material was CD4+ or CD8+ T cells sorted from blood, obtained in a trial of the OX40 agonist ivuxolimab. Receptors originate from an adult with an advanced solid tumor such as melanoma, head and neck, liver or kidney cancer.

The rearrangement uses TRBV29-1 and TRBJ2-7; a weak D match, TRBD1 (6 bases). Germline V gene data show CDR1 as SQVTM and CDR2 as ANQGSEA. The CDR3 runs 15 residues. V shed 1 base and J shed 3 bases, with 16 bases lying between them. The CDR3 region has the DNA TGCAGCGTTGAAGTTGGGTACGGACAGAGCTACGAGCAGTACTTC. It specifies CSVEVGYGQSYEQYF.

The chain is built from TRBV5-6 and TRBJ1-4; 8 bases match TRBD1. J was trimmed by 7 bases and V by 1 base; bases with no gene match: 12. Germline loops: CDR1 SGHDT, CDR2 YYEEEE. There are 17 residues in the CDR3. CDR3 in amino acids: CASSLYMSGQGSEKLFF. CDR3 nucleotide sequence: TGTGCCAGCAGCTTGTATATGAGTGGACAGGGCAGTGAAAAACTGTTTTTT.

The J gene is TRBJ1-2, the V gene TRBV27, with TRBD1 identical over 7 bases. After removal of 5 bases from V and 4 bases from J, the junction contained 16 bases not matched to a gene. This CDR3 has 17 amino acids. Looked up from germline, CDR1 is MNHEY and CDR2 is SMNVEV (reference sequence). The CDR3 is CASSPGGDSLALYGYTF. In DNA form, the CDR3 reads TGTGCCAGCAGTCCGGGGGGGGACAGCCTTGCCCTCTATGGCTACACCTTC.

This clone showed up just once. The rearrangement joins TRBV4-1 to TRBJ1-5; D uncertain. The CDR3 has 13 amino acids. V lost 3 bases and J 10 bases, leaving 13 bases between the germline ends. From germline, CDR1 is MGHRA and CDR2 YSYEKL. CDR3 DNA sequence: TGCGCCAGCAGCCAGATCCCCGTGAGCCCCCAGCATTTT. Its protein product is CASSQIPVSPQHF.

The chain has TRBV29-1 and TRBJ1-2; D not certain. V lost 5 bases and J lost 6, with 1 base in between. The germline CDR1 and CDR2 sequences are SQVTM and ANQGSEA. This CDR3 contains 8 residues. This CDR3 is CSVNGYTF. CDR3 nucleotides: TGCAGCGTTAATGGCTACACCTTC.

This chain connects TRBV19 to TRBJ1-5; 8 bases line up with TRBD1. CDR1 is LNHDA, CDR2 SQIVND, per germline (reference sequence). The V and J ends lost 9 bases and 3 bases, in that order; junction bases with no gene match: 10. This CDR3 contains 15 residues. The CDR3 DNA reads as TGTGCCAGCGGCCGGACAGGGATCCCCAATCAGCCCCAGCATTTT. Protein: CASGRTGIPNQPQHF.

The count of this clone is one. The CDR3 here is CASSYSQGSYEQYF. As DNA, the CDR3 is TGTGCCAGCAGTTACTCCCAGGGCTCCTACGAGCAGTACTTC. The chain has TRBV6-6 and TRBJ2-7; TRBD1 might be the D (5 bases). The CDR3 extends over 14 amino acids. CDR1 and CDR2 from the germline V gene are MNHNY and SVGAGI (reference sequence). The V end was cut by 0 bases, the J end by 0 bases, with 6 bases between.

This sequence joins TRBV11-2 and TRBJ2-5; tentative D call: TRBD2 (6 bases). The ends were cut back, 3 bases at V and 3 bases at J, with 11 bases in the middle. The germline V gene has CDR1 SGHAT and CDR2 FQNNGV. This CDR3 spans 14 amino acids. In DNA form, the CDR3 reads TGTGCCAGCAGCTTTCGCGGGGTGAAAGAGACCCAGTACTTC. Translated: CASSFRGVKETQYF. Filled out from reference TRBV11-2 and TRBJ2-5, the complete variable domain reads EAGVAQSPRYKIIEKRQSVAFWCNPISGHATLYWYQQILGQGPKLLIQFQNNGVVDDSQLPKDRFSAERLKGVDSTLKIQPAKLEDSAVYLCASSFRGVKETQYFGPGTRLLVL.

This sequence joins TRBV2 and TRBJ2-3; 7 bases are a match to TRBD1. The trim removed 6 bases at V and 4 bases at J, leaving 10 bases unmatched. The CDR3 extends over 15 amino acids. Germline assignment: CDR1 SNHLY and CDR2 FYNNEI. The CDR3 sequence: CASRRDRVKSDTQYF. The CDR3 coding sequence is TGTGCCAGCAGAAGAGACAGGGTTAAGTCAGATACGCAGTATTTT.

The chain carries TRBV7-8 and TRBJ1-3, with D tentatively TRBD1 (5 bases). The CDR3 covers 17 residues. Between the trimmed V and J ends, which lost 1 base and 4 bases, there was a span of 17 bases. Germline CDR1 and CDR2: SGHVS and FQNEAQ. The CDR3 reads CASSLVWEPGSGNTIYF. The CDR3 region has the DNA TGTGCCAGCAGCTTAGTATGGGAGCCAGGGTCGGGAAACACCATATATTTT.

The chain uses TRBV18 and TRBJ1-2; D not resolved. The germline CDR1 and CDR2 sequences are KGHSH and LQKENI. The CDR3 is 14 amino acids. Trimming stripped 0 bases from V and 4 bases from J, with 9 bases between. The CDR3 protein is CASSPPVISYGYTF. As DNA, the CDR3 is TGTGCCAGCTCACCACCGGTGATAAGCTATGGCTACACCTTC.

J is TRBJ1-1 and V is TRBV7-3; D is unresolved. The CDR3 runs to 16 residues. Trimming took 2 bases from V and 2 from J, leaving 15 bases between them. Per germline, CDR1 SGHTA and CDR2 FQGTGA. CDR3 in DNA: TGTGCCAGCAGCTTATTTTGGGTCACAACTAACACTGAAGCTTTCTTT. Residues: CASSLFWVTTNTEAFF.

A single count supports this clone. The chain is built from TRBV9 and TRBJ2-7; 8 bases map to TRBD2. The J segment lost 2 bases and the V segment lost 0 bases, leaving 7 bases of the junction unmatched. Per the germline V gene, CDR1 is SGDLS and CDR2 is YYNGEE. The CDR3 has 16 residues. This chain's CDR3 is CASSVEDSGAAYEQYF. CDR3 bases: TGTGCCAGCAGCGTAGAAGATAGCGGGGCCGCCTACGAGCAGTACTTC.

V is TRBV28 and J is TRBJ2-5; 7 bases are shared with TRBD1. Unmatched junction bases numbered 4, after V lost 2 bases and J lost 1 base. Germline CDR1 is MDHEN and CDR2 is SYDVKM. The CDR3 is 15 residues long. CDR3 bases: TGTGCCAGCAGTTTAAGGGACAGACTCCAAGAGACCCAGTACTTC. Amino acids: CASSLRDRLQETQYF.

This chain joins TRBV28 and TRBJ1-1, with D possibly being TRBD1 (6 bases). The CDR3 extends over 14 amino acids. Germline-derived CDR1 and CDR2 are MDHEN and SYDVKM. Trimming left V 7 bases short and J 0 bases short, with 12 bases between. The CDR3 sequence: CASIMTGLNTEAFF. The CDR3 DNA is TGTGCCAGCATTATGACAGGTCTGAACACTGAAGCTTTCTTT.

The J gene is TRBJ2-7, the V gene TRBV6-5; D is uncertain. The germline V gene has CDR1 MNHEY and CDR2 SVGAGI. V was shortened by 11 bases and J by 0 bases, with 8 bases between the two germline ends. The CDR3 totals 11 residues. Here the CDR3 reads CASRHSYEQYF. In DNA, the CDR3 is TGTGCCTCCAGACACTCCTACGAGCAGTACTTC.

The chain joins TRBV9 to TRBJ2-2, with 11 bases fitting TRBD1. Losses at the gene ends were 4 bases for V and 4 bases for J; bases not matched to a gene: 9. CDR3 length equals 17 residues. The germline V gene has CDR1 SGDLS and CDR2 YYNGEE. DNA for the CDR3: TGTGCCAGCAGCCCCTGGACAGGGGGCGTCCCCACCGGGGAGCTGTTTTTT. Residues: CASSPWTGGVPTGELFF.

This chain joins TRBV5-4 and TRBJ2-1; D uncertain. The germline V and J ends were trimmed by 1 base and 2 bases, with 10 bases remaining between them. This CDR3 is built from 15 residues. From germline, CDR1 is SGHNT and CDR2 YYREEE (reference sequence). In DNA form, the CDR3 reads TGTGCCAGCAGCTTGCTTCTGGGGACCTACAATGAGCAGTTCTTC. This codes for CASSLLLGTYNEQFF.

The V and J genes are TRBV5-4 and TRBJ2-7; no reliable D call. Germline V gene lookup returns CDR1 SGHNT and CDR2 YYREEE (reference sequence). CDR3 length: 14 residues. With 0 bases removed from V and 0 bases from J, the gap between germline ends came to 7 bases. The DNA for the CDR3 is TGTGCCAGCAGCTTGGGGTCCCCCTCCTACGAGCAGTACTTC. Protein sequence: CASSLGSPSYEQYF.

Here the CDR3 DNA reads TGTGCCAGCAGCTTAGGACAGGGGATAAGCTACGGCTACAATGAGCAGTTCTTC. This gives the protein CASSLGQGISYGYNEQFF. The chain is built from TRBV11-2 and TRBJ2-1; TRBD1 aligns across 8 bases. V shed 1 base, J shed 3 bases, and the junction held 11 bases outside the gene matches. Germline V gene lookup returns CDR1 SGHAT and CDR2 FQNNGV. CDR3 size: 18 residues.

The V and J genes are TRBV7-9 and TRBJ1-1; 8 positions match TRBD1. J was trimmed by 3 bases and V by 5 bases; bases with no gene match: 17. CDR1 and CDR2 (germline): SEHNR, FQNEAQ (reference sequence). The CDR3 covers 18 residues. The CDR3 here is CASSPIPGQVTPDTEAFF. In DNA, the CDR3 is TGTGCCAGCAGCCCAATACCGGGACAGGTGACACCGGACACTGAAGCTTTCTTT. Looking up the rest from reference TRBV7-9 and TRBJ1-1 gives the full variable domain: DTGVSQNPRHKITKRGQNVTFRCDPISEHNRLYWYRQTLGQGPEFLTYFQNEAQLEKSRLLSDRFSAERPKGSFSTLEIQRTEQGDSAMYLCASSPIPGQVTPDTEAFFGQGTRLTVV.

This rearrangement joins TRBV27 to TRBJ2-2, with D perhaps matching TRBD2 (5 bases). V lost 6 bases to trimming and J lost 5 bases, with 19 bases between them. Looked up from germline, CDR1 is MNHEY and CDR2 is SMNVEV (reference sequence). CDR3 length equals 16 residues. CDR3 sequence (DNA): TGTGCCAGCAGCTTAGCGAGGGCCAGTAGTACCGGGGAGCTGTTTTTT. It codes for CASSLARASSTGELFF.

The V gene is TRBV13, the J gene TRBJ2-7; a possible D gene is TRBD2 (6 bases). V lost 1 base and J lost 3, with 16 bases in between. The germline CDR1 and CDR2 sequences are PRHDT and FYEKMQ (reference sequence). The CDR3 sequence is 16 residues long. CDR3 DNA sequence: TGTGCCAGCAGCTTAGTCGGAGGGGCCCCTTACTACGAGCAGTACTTC. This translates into CASSLVGGAPYYEQYF.